The source of this TCR beta chain is a study of T-cell reconstitution after alpha-beta-depleted transplantation in children. Preparation of the TCRbeta library was carried out with unique molecular identifiers. MiXCR, applied by TCRdb to the PCR reads, yields one record per CDR3 protein. The table has some 550,000 distinct CDR3 sequences, around 20% seen once. Germline loops: CDR1 SGHRS, CDR2 YFSETQ. With 2 bases removed from V and 7 bases from J, the gap between germline ends came to 6 bases. This CDR3 spans 11 amino acids. The chain uses TRBV5-1 and TRBJ1-1; no definite D call. The receptor's source is a human donor who donated a stem cell graft to a child with acute lymphoblastic leukemia. The sequencing here drew on PBMCs from the stem cell graft donor, taken from the stem cell graft. CDR3 DNA sequence: TGCGCCAGCAGCTTTCGTTTTGAAGCTTTCTTT. It encodes CASSFRFEAFF.